Below are 13 T cell receptor beta chains sequenced from a single sample in a study of CD8 T cells in Susac syndrome. A quantity of about 0.5 to 1 ug RNA underwent reverse transcription using random hexamers. TCRdb recomputed calls from the immunoSEQ multiplex PCR reads with MiXCR, one row per CDR3 protein. The data show 150,000 to 160,000 distinct CDR3 sequences, roughly 95% seen once. Sequenced sample: CD8+ T cells from PBMCs. These receptors all stem from a human donor with multiple sclerosis.

This sequence joins TRBV3-1 and TRBJ1-1; possibly TRBD1 for D (6 bases). CDR1 and CDR2 (germline): LGHDT, YNNKEL (reference sequence). CDR3 length: 14 amino acids. V was clipped by 6 bases and J by 0 bases, with 11 bases between them. The CDR3 sequence is CASSPGAVNTEAFF. CDR3 DNA sequence: TGTGCCAGCAGTCCAGGGGCTGTGAACACTGAAGCTTTCTTT.

This chain joins TRBV7-6 and TRBJ1-2; TRBD1 is a possible D gene (5 bases). The CDR3 has 13 amino acids. CDR1 SGHVS and CDR2 FNYEAQ come from the germline V gene. Trimming stripped 5 bases from V and 5 bases from J, with 12 bases between. CDR3 nucleotides: TGTGCCAGCAGCAGAGGACAAGATTATGGCTACACCTTC. Translation: CASSRGQDYGYTF.

The chain couples TRBV25-1 to TRBJ2-3, with D unresolved. Germline CDR1 reads MGHDK; CDR2 reads SYGVNS. V shed 6 bases and J shed 8 bases, with 12 bases lying between them. CDR3 length equals 12 residues. CDR3 protein: CASRGIRGTQYF. In DNA form, the CDR3 reads TGTGCCAGCAGGGGGATCCGTGGTACGCAGTATTTT.

This clonotype appeared a single time. The CDR3 loop reads CASSSSQSYEQYF. The DNA of the CDR3 is TGTGCCAGCAGCTCTTCCCAGTCCTACGAGCAGTACTTC. The chain couples TRBV7-9 to TRBJ2-7; D gene uncertain. V gave up 4 bases and J gave up 1 base, with 8 bases separating them. CDR1 and CDR2 from the germline V gene are SEHNR and FQNEAQ (reference sequence). The CDR3 runs 13 residues.

The CDR3, as DNA: TGTGCCACCGGGACAGGCCGACGTCCCGAGCAGTACTTC. As protein: CATGTGRRPEQYF. This chain connects TRBV2 to TRBJ2-7; 8 nucleotides match TRBD1. This CDR3 is 13 amino acids long. The germline gives CDR1 SNHLY, CDR2 FYNNEI. The V gene end was trimmed by 10 bases and the J gene end by 6 bases; junction bases not matched to a gene: 11. Drawing the rest from reference TRBV2 and TRBJ2-7, the complete variable domain is EPEVTQTPSHQVTQMGQEVILRCVPISNHLYFYWYRQILGQKVEFLVSFYNNEISEKSEIFDDQFSVERPDGSNFTLKIRSTKLEDSAMYFCATGTGRRPEQYFGPGTRLTVT.

In the case of this clonotype: The junction does not match germline at one end; this may be a read error. The rearrangement uses TRBV7-9 and TRBJ2-7; D is possibly TRBD1 (5 bases). CDR1 is SEHNR, CDR2 FQNEAQ, per germline (reference sequence). This CDR3 region has 11 residues. CDR3 nucleotide sequence: TGTGCCAGCAGCTCTCGTGAACAGGTCTCCTTC. Translating gives CASSSREQVSF.

The chain links TRBV30 to TRBJ2-2; TRBD1 aligns across 8 bases. Germline V lookup: CDR1 GTSNPN, CDR2 SVGIG (reference sequence). This CDR3 is 15 amino acids long. With 3 bases clipped from V and 2 bases from J, the junction kept 5 bases outside the gene matches. CDR3 nucleotides: TGTGCCTGGAGGGACAGGGAGTATAACACCGGGGAGCTGTTTTTT. Encoded protein: CAWRDREYNTGELFF.

J is TRBJ1-1 and V is TRBV27; 9 bases are shared with TRBD1. After removal of 4 bases from V and 3 bases from J, the junction contained 0 bases not matched to a gene. Germline V gene sequence: CDR1 MNHEY, CDR2 SMNVEV (reference sequence). There are 13 residues in the CDR3. CDR3 residues: CASSWDRDTEAFF. The CDR3 DNA reads TGTGCCAGCAGTTGGGACAGGGACACTGAAGCTTTCTTT.

The chain recombines TRBV7-9 with TRBJ2-1; D gene ambiguous. Germline-derived CDR1 and CDR2 are SEHNR and FQNEAQ (reference sequence). The CDR3 sequence is 15 residues long. V was pared by 3 bases and J by 2 bases, with 11 bases between. This CDR3 reads CASSFLQDAYNEQFF. DNA for the CDR3: TGTGCCAGCAGCTTCCTCCAGGACGCCTACAATGAGCAGTTCTTC.

This chain joins TRBV2 and TRBJ2-3, with 12 bases identical to TRBD2. Germline V gene lookup returns CDR1 SNHLY and CDR2 FYNNEI. The CDR3 has 15 residues. With 9 bases clipped from V and 2 bases from J, the junction kept 6 bases outside the gene matches. Written as DNA, the CDR3 is TGTGCCAGTTGGACTAGCGGGGAGTACACAGATACGCAGTATTTT. It is translated as CASWTSGEYTDTQYF.

The chain links TRBV6-1 to TRBJ1-1; D possibly corresponds to TRBD1 (5 bases). There are 16 residues in the CDR3. Trimming stripped 0 bases from V and 6 bases from J, with 17 bases between. Germline values: CDR1 MNHNS, CDR2 SASEGT. This CDR3 reads CASSEALGGIRAEAFF. The CDR3 DNA reads as TGTGCCAGCAGTGAAGCGCTCGGGGGAATAAGAGCTGAAGCTTTCTTT.

This sequence joins TRBV7-9 and TRBJ2-7; 8 nucleotides agree with TRBD1. Germline lookup yields CDR1 SEHNR and CDR2 FQNEAQ (reference sequence). CDR3 length: 13 residues. V was pared by 5 bases and J by 5 bases, with 5 bases of the junction left unmatched. The CDR3 spells CASSRDRGDEQYF. For the CDR3, the DNA is TGTGCCAGCAGCCGTGACAGGGGAGACGAGCAGTACTTC.

V usage is TRBV5-1 and J usage is TRBJ2-1, with 10 bases fitting TRBD2. CDR3 length: 16 residues. V lost 0 bases to trimming and J lost 6 bases; unmatched junction nucleotides: 6. Germline CDR1 reads SGHRS; CDR2 reads YFSETQ. The CDR3 nucleotides are TGCGCCAGCAGCTTGGAAGCGGGGGGGCCCTTCAATGAGCAGTTCTTC. Its protein is CASSLEAGGPFNEQFF.